This T cell receptor beta chain came from a study of cytomegalovirus exposure and HLA in healthy donors. Overall study: Unique TCRs from HLA-typed donors, roughly 87 million of them, were held in an early data release. Among approximately 400 genotyped donors, roughly 80% fell in the Caucasian-associated ancestry cluster.

Germline V gives CDR1 MNHEY, CDR2 SVGAGI. V dropped 0 bases and J dropped 2 bases, with 5 bases sitting between them. The length of the CDR3 is 14 residues. Broader study findings: Later analysis identified a missense DCLRE1C variant that was linked to TCR beta V- and J-gene trimming.

The PCR ran on 60 Vbeta and 13 Jbeta primers. Here immunoSEQ multiplex PCR was the method, and the copy in TCRdb shows in-frame clones only, minus some. Among about 140,000 clones, over 60% were seen once, and the ten largest hold about 1.6%. As concerns this clone: Its cognate antigen is unknown.

The sequenced material came from PBMCs. This chain connects TRBV6-5 to TRBJ1-5; D is unclear. The receptor comes from a female donor in good health and CMV-seronegative. CDR3 in amino acids: CASSYSAGNQPQHF. DNA of the CDR3: TGTGCCAGCAGTTACTCGGCGGGCAATCAGCCCCAGCATTTT.